One T cell receptor (beta chain) is described in this entry. The target of this receptor is not known. Base qualities are not at hand, and no much larger clone is one base apart. The data were obtained in a study of cytotoxic CD8 clonotypes in ibrutinib-treated CLL (TCRdb year 2021). Context from the whole study: The cohort included about 15 treatment-naive and roughly 10 relapsed/refractory patients; roughly 17 were IGHV unmutated. Cryopreserved peripheral blood mononuclear cells were collected at three points: before therapy, at response, and at either sustained remission or disease progression. Longitudinal samples were available for about 30% of the roughly 86 trial participants. Response samples were taken after a median of 12 months on treatment, ranging from 6 to 36 months. Partial responses were observed in approximately 24 patients and complete responses in 2; after a median follow-up of around 64 months, remission was maintained in approximately 14 patients and progression was observed in 12. An average of around 260,000 productive templates and some 99,000 productive rearrangements was obtained per sample. Results and caveats for the whole study, not just this receptor: Sampling times were not matched between patients in sustained remission and patients whose disease was progressing, and lymph node repertoires were not examined. Baseline clonality was found to be higher than that of age-matched healthy donors and was strongly correlated with circulating CD8+ T-cell counts. At ibrutinib response clonality went up, during sustained remission it held steady, and at progression it dropped back toward baseline. Public clonotypes were rare and either contracted or stayed stable during treatment, and the rise in clonality at ibrutinib response reflected the expansion of private clonotypes.

On a MiSeq, deep resolution sequencing aimed for a depth between 1 in 1 million and 1 in 200,000 T cells, with each clonotype covered approximately 10x on average. The immunoSEQ hsTCRB Kit was used to generate the TCR beta libraries. From the authors' description of their analysis: ImmunoSEQ Data Assistant and ImmunoSEQ Analyzer were used for data analysis, and V, D and J genes were assigned according to IMGT definitions. Clonality, which ranges from 0 to 1, was calculated by subtracting the normalized Shannon entropy of productive rearrangement frequencies from one. Only overrepresented clonotypes making up at least 0.05% of the repertoire of each patient were included in the public clonotype analysis. Some twelve age-matched healthy donor repertoires from immuneACCESS were used as controls for clonality. The source is immuneACCESS, and TCRdb retained only in-frame sequences with V and J called. Part of the clones is not carried over; for the studies checked, unresolved V genes explain less than half of this, and the remainder is unexplained. The V and J calls and clone size come from that table; D and trimming were worked out from the DNA. A total of nearly 15,000 clones appear in this sample, about 61% of them only once. The top ten clones comprise roughly 13% of the sample.

For TCR beta library preparation, 1.5 to 2.5 micrograms of genomic DNA was extracted from cryopreserved PBMCs. Longitudinal blood samples from CLL patients on ibrutinib monotherapy were analyzed using high-throughput TCR beta sequencing. Patients were enrolled in a phase 2 open-label single-center ibrutinib monotherapy trial. The germline V gene (reference sequence) supplies CDR1 MNHEY and CDR2 SMNVEV. V and J are truncated by 7 bases and 1 base respectively, leaving an intervening sequence of 13 bases. The CDR3 contains 14 residues, cysteine and phenylalanine counted. The retained sequence is limited to the CDR3, 42 bases, with the frame set at the first base.

The receptor was isolated from a human donor with chronic lymphocytic leukemia. The sequencing used PBMCs, collected before ibrutinib treatment. This chain is built from TRBV27 and TRBJ1-1, with TRBD1 as a weak D call on 5 bases. The DNA sequence is TGTGCCAGCAAGCAGGGCCTAAGGAACACTGAAGCTTTCTTT. Translated, this gives CASKQGLRNTEAFF.